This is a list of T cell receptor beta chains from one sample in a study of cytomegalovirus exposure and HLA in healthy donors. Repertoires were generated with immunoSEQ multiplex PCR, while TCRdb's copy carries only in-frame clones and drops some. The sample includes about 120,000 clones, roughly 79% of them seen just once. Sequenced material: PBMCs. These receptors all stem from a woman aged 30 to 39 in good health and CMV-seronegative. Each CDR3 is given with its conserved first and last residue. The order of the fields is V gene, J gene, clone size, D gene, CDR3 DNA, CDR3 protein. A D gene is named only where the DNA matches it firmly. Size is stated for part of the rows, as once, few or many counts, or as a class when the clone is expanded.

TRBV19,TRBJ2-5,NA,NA,TGTGCCAGTAGTATTGTGGCGGGGGCCGGGGAGACCCAGTACTTC,CASSIVAGAGETQYF
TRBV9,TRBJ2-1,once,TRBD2,TGTGCCAGCCGACCTAGCGGGACCAACTACAATGAGCAGTTCTTC,CASRPSGTNYNEQFF
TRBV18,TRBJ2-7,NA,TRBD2,TGTGCCAGCTCACTCGGGACTAGCGGTTACCGTTACGAGCAGTACTTC,CASSLGTSGYRYEQYF
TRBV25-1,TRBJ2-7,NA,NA,TGTGCCAGCAGTGCGACAGGCTACGAGCAGTACTTC,CASSATGYEQYF
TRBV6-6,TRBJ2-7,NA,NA,TGTGCCAGCACCTATCGGGAGGGACAGGGCTACGAGCAGTACTTC,CASTYREGQGYEQYF
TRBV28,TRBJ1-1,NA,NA,TGTGCCAGCACCCCCTCGGACAGAAACACTGAAGCTTTCTTT,CASTPSDRNTEAFF
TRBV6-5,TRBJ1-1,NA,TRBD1,TGTGCCAGCAGTTGGGACAGATTAGACACTGAAGCTTTCTTT,CASSWDRLDTEAFF
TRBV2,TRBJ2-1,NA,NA,TGTGCCAGCATGGGGATTTCGAGGGACAATGAGCAGTTCTTC,CASMGISRDNEQFF
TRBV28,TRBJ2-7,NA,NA,TGTGCCAGCAGTTCCCTGACACTCTCCTACGAGCAGTACTTC,CASSSLTLSYEQYF
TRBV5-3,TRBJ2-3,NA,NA,TGTGCCAGAAGCCGCCTTGGGGCAGCAGATACGCAGTATTTT,CARSRLGAADTQYF
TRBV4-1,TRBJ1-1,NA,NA,TGCGCCAGCAGCCAAGATATCGGGACAGAAGCTTTCTTT,CASSQDIGTEAFF
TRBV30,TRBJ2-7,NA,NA,TGTGCCTGGAGCGGTAACTACGAGCAGTACTTC,CAWSGNYEQYF
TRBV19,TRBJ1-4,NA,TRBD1,TGTGCCAGTAAGCCCGGACAGGGAATTAATGAAAAACTGTTTTTT,CASKPGQGINEKLFF
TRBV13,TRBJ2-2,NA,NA,TGTGCCAGCAGCCGCCGCCGCGGGAACACCGGGGAGCTGTTTTTT,CASSRRRGNTGELFF
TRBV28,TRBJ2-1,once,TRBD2,TGTGCCAGCAGTTTCGCTAGCGGGTTACGGCGGGAGCAGTTCTTC,CASSFASGLRREQFF
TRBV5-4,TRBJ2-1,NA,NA,TGTGCCAGCAGCTCCGATTCCCCGGGACTTAACAATGAGCAGTTCTTC,CASSSDSPGLNNEQFF
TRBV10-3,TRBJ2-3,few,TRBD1,TGTGCCATCAGTGCCGGGACAGGGTATAAAGATACGCAGTATTTT,CAISAGTGYKDTQYF
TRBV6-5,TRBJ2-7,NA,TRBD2,TGTGCCAGCAGTTATGGGGCTAGCGGGTACTACGAGCAGTACTTC,CASSYGASGYYEQYF
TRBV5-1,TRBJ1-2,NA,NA,TGCGCCAGCAGCTTGGGTGGGGGCGAGGGCCGCTATGGCTACACCTTC,CASSLGGGEGRYGYTF
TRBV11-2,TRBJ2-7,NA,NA,TGTGCCAGCACCCATCGGGATCCTTTTCTTGGCGAGCAGTACTTC,CASTHRDPFLGEQYF
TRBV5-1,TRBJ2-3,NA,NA,TGCGCCAGCAGCTTGTTGCCAGGGGCCGACACAGATACGCAGTATTTT,CASSLLPGADTDTQYF
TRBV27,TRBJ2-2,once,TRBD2,TGTGCCAGCACCAAACTAGCGGGAGGCGCTGGGGCCGGGGAGCTGTTTTTT,CASTKLAGGAGAGELFF
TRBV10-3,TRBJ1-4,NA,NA,TGTGCCATCAGTGAACAGGGTCGGGGTGAAAAACTGTTTTTT,CAISEQGRGEKLFF
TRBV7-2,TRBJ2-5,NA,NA,TGTGCCAGCAGCTTAGGAGGACAAGTCCAAGAGACCCAGTACTTC,CASSLGGQVQETQYF
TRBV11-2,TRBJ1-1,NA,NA,TGTGCCAGCAGCCCCAGCTGGGGGGGGGATAAGAACACTGAAGCTTTCTTT,CASSPSWGGDKNTEAFF
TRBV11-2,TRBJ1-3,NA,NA,TGTGCCAGCAGCTTACAGGGAATGTGGCCTGGAAACACCATATATTTT,CASSLQGMWPGNTIYF
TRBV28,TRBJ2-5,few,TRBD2,TGTGCCAGCAGCTTTCTAGCGGGAGCAGGAGAAGAGACCCAGTACTTC,CASSFLAGAGEETQYF
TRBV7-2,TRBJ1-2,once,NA,TGTGCCAGCAGCTTAGAGGGGTCACAGGGCTATGGCTACACCTTC,CASSLEGSQGYGYTF
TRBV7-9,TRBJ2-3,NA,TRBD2,TGTTCCAGCAGCCCCCCTAGCGGGACCTCAGATACGCAGTATTTT,CSSSPPSGTSDTQYF
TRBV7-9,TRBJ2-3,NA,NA,TGTGCCAGCAGCTTAGCTAGTAACACAGATACGCAGTATTTT,CASSLASNTDTQYF
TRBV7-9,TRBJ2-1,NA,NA,TGTGCCAGCAGCGCTGAGGTGGGTATCGATGAGCAGTTCTTC,CASSAEVGIDEQFF
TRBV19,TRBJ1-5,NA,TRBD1,TGTGCCAGTAGTCCGGTCGCCGGGACAGCAGCGCAACATAGCAATCAGCCCCAGCATTTT,CASSPVAGTAAQHSNQPQHF
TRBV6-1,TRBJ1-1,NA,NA,TGTGCCAGCAGTGCGGAGCTAGGGAGGACTGAAGCTTTCTTT,CASSAELGRTEAFF
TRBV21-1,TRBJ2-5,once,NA,TGTGCCAGCAGCAAAGTAGCACAGGGGGAAGAGACCCAGTACTTC,CASSKVAQGEETQYF
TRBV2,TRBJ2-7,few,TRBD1,TGTGCCAGCAACCATCCGGGACAGGACTACGAGCAGTACTTC,CASNHPGQDYEQYF
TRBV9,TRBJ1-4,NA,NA,TGTGCCAGCAGCGTAGGGTCAGCGTCGGGGGAACTGTTTTTT,CASSVGSASGELFF
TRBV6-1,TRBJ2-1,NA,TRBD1,TGTGCCAGCAGAACAGGGGGCAATGAGCAGTTCTTC,CASRTGGNEQFF
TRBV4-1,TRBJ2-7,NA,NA,TGCGCCAGCAGCCTTGGGGGGTTTCGAGGGGAATACGAGCAGTACTTC,CASSLGGFRGEYEQYF
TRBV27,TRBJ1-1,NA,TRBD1,TGTGCCAGCAATCCTAACGACAGGGGACGGGGCACTGAAGCTTTCTTT,CASNPNDRGRGTEAFF